This T cell receptor beta chain derives from a study of PD-1 blockade in classical Hodgkin lymphoma. Stated time point: cycle 4 day 1 (C4D1), after more than five weeks of nivolumab. Each patient's relapse followed autologous stem cell transplantation, and brentuximab vedotin exposure varied. In regard to this clone: Other DNA sequences from this sample encode an identical CDR3 as well.

Profiling relied on immunoSEQ multiplex PCR, and the TCRdb table lists in-frame clones only, not all of them. The sample contains under 60,000 clones, about nine tenths of which appear only once. Germline V gives CDR1 SGHTA, CDR2 FQGNSA. Trimming took off 5 bases at V and 5 bases at J, with 7 bases between the two ends. This CDR3 has 11 residues. The receptor was derived from a human donor with classical Hodgkin lymphoma. The chain uses TRBV7-2 and TRBJ2-7; D unclear. The sample here was peripheral blood mononuclear cells (PBMCs), taken before the fourth cycle of nivolumab. CDR3 in amino acids: CASSPLDEQYF. The CDR3 DNA reads as TGTGCCAGCAGCCCACTGGACGAGCAGTACTTC. Full variable domain (remainder filled in from reference TRBV7-2 and TRBJ2-7): GAGVSQSPSNKVTEKGKDVELRCDPISGHTALYWYRQSLGQGLEFLIYFQGNSAPDKSGLPSDRFSAERTGGSVSTLTIQRTQQEDSAVYLCASSPLDEQYFGPGTRLTVT.